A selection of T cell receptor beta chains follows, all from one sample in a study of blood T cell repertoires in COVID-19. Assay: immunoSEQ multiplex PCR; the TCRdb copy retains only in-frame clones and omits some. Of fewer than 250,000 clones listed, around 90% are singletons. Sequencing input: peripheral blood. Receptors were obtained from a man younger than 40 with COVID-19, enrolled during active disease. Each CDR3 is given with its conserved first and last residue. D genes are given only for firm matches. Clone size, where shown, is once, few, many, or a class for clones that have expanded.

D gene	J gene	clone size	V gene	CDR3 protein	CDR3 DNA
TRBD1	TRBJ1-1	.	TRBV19	CASSPRQGYTEAFF	TGTGCCAGTAGCCCGAGACAGGGGTACACTGAAGCTTTCTTT
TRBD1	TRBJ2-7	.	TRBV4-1	CASSPGILDRTHEQYF	TGCGCCAGCAGCCCAGGGATCTTGGACAGGACCCACGAGCAGTACTTC
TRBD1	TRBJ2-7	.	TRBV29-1	CSVGTGMDLEQYF	TGCAGCGTGGGGACAGGGATGGATCTCGAGCAGTACTTC
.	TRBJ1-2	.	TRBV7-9	CASSPRQGLGDYGYTF	TGTGCCAGCAGTCCCCGCCAGGGCCTCGGAGACTATGGCTACACCTTC
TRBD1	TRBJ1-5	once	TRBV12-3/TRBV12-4	CASSGQGNQPQHF	TGTGCCAGCAGTGGACAGGGGAATCAGCCCCAGCATTTT
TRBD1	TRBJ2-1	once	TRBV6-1	CASSEPGQRNNEQFF	TGTGCCAGCAGTGAACCGGGACAGAGAAACAATGAGCAGTTCTTC
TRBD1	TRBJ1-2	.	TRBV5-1	CASSLGQGPSGGTF	TGCGCCAGCAGCTTGGGACAGGGCCCAAGTGGGGGCACCTTC
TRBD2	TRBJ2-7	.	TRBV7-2	CASSFKRGFSYEQYF	TGTGCCAGCAGCTTTAAGCGGGGGTTCTCCTACGAGCAGTACTTC
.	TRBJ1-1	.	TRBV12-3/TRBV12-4	CASRRGTEAFF	TGTGCCAGCAGGAGAGGGACTGAAGCTTTCTTT
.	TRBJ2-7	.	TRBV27	CASSLVHPTGLGEQYF	TGTGCCAGCAGTTTGGTCCATCCGACAGGATTGGGTGAGCAGTACTTC
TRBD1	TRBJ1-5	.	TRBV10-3	CAISGGQGGNQPQHF	TGTGCCATCAGTGGGGGACAGGGGGGAAATCAGCCCCAGCATTTT
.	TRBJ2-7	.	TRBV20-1	CSASRPGIYEQYF	TGCAGTGCTAGTCGCCCGGGGATCTACGAGCAGTACTTC
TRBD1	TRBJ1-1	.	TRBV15	CATSSSTTGHTEAFF	TGTGCCACCAGCAGCTCCACGACAGGGCACACTGAAGCTTTCTTT
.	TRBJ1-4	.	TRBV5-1	CASSLAREVTNEKLFF	TGCGCCAGCAGCTTGGCCAGGGAGGTAACTAATGAAAAACTGTTTTTT
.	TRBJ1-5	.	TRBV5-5	CASSLWLLGGQPQHF	TGTGCCAGCAGCTTGTGGTTGTTAGGGGGACAGCCCCAGCATTTT
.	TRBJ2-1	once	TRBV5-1	CASRLDSVNNEQFF	TGCGCCAGCAGGCTGGACAGCGTTAACAATGAGCAGTTCTTC
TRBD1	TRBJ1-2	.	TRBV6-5	CASSLSGQTYGYTF	TGTGCCAGCAGTCTATCGGGACAGACGTATGGCTACACCTTC
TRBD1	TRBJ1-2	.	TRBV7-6	CASSFGQGRGYTF	TGTGCCAGCAGCTTCGGACAGGGTCGGGGCTACACCTTC
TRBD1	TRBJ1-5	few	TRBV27	CASSRDRGYNQPQHF	TGTGCCAGCAGTCGGGACAGGGGGTACAATCAGCCCCAGCATTTT
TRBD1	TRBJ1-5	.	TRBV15	CATSLRTGGLGGNQPQHF	TGTGCCACCAGCCTTCGGACAGGGGGCTTGGGGGGCAATCAGCCCCAGCATTTT
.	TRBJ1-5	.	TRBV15	CATSRDLNSLSPQHF	TGTGCCACCAGCAGAGATCTAAACAGTCTATCCCCCCAGCATTTT
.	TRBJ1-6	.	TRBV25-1	CASSEYKLASNSPLHF	TGTGCCAGCAGTGAATACAAGCTCGCCTCCAATTCACCCCTCCACTTT
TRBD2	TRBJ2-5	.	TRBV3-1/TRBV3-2	CASSQDLAGEETQYF	TGTGCCAGCAGCCAAGACCTAGCGGGAGAAGAGACCCAGTACTTC
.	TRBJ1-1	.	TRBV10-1	CASSSGLNTEAFF	TGCGCCAGCAGTTCAGGTTTGAACACTGAAGCTTTCTTT
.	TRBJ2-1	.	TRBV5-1	CASSLKGGSYNEQFF	TGCGCCAGCAGCTTAAAAGGGGGAAGCTACAATGAGCAGTTCTTC
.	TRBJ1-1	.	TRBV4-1	CASSQVQENTEAFF	TGCGCCAGCAGCCAGGTTCAGGAGAACACTGAAGCTTTCTTT
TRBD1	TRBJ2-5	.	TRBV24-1	CATSDGQGQETQYF	TGTGCCACCAGTGATGGACAGGGACAAGAGACCCAGTACTTC
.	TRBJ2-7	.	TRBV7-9	CASSPPDGTYEQYF	TGTGCCAGCAGCCCACCGGACGGGACCTACGAGCAGTACTTC
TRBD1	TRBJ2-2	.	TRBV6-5	CASSPTGSTGELFF	TGTGCCAGCAGCCCGACAGGGAGCACCGGGGAGCTGTTTTTT
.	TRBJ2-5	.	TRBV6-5	CASSYDGIFQETQYF	TGTGCCAGCAGTTACGACGGGATCTTCCAAGAGACCCAGTACTTC
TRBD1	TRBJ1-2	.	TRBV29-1	CSVVRQGDGYTF	TGCAGCGTTGTTCGACAGGGCGATGGCTACACCTTC
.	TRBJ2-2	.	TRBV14	CASSQDLFSGVRNTGELFF	TGTGCCAGCAGCCAAGATCTTTTTTCGGGGGTGAGGAACACCGGGGAGCTGTTTTTT
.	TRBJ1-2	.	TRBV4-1	CASSQEGATGNYGYTF	TGCGCCAGCAGCCAAGAGGGTGCGACAGGCAACTATGGCTACACCTTC
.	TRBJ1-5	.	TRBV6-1	CASSDGQWNQPQHF	TGTGCCAGCAGTGATGGGCAGTGGAATCAGCCCCAGCATTTT
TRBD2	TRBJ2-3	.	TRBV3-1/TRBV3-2	CASSQTTSGGSTDTQYF	TGTGCCAGCAGCCAGACGACCAGCGGGGGGTCCACAGATACGCAGTATTTT
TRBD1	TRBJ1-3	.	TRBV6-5	CASSTQGGAGNTIYF	TGTGCCAGCAGTACACAAGGGGGCGCGGGAAACACCATATATTTT
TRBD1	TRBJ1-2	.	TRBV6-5	CASRDRKPGGYTF	TGTGCCAGTCGGGACAGGAAGCCGGGTGGCTACACCTTC
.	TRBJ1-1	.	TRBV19	CASSTGQTNTEAFF	TGTGCCAGTAGTACCGGACAGACGAACACTGAAGCTTTCTTT
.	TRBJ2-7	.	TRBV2	CASSAIAWYEQYF	TGTGCCAGCAGTGCGATAGCGTGGTACGAGCAGTACTTC
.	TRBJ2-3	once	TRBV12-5	CASGLVGGTDTQYF	TGTGCTAGTGGTTTGGTAGGAGGGACAGATACGCAGTATTTT
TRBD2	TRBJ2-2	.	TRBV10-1	CASSGGGGGGELFF	TGCGCCAGCAGTGGCGGGGGGGGCGGCGGGGAGCTGTTTTTT
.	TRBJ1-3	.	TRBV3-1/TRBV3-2	CASSQGTLSGNTIYF	TGTGCCAGCAGCCAGGGGACTCTCTCTGGAAACACCATATATTTT
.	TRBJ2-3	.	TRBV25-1	CASSMGPGTDTQYF	TGTGCCAGCAGTATGGGGCCAGGCACAGATACGCAGTATTTT
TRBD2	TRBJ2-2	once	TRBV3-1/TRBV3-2	CASSLGTSGGPNTGELFF	TGTGCCAGCAGCCTCGGGACTAGCGGGGGACCGAACACCGGGGAGCTGTTTTTT
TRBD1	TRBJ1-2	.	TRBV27	CASSRQGGANYGYTF	TGTGCCAGCAGTAGACAGGGTGGGGCTAACTATGGCTACACCTTC
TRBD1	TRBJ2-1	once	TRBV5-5	CASSIRQGASYNEQFF	TGTGCCAGCAGCATCCGACAGGGAGCCTCCTACAATGAGCAGTTCTTC
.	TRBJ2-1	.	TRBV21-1	CASSKGVCRGWGILSYNEQFF	TGTGCCAGCAGCAAAGGCGTTTGCAGGGGATGGGGGATCCTCTCCTACAATGAGCAGTTCTTC
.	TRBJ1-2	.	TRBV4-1	CASSQGEGVGYTF	TGCGCCAGCAGCCAGGGTGAGGGGGTAGGCTACACCTTC
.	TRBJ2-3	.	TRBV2	CASSESRGNTQYF	TGTGCCAGCAGTGAATCAAGGGGGAATACGCAGTATTTT
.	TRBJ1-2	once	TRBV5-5	CASSLETDRLDANYGYTF	TGTGCCAGCAGCTTGGAAACCGACAGGCTTGATGCTAACTATGGCTACACCTTC
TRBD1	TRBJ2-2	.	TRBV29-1	CSGGTGATGELFF	TGCAGCGGCGGGACAGGAGCCACCGGGGAGCTGTTTTTT
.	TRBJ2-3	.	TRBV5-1	CASSLDYADTQYF	TGCGCCAGCAGCTTGGATTATGCGGATACGCAGTATTTT
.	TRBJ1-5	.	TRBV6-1	CASSERGGQPQHF	TGTGCCAGCAGTGAAAGGGGAGGGCAGCCCCAGCATTTT
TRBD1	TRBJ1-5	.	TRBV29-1	CSVRQGAQQPQHF	TGCAGCGTGAGACAGGGGGCCCAACAGCCCCAGCATTTT
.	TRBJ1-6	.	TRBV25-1	CASSEFGLYNSPLHF	TGTGCCAGCAGTGAATTCGGTTTATATAATTCACCCCTCCACTTT
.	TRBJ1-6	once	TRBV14	CASSQQANSPLHF	TGTGCCAGCAGCCAACAGGCCAATTCACCCCTCCACTTT